The 10 T cell receptor beta chains below all came from one sample that was sequenced in a study of T cell responses to AZD1222 COVID-19 vaccine. Sequencing was performed with immunoSEQ multiplex PCR; in TCRdb, only in-frame clones are kept and a portion is missing. In the table there are 150,000 or so clones, about 92% of which are singletons. Sequenced material: peripheral blood, taken 28 days after the second AZD1222 dose. The receptors originated from an adult who received the AZD1222 COVID-19 vaccine.

This rearrangement joins TRBV6-2 or TRBV6-3 to TRBJ2-4; tentative D call: TRBD2 (5 bases). Germline CDR1 and CDR2: MNHEY and SVGEGT. This CDR3 is 16 amino acids long. Trimming stripped 6 bases from V and 0 bases from J, with 15 bases between. CDR3 loop: CASSRQEALAKNIQYF. The CDR3 region has the DNA TGTGCCAGCAGCCGCCAGGAGGCTCTAGCCAAAAACATTCAGTACTTC.

The CDR3 DNA reads as TGTGCCAGCAGTTTATATGCGTCGGGGGCGCGCGGCTACACCTTC. Its translation is CASSLYASGARGYTF. The genes are TRBV28 and TRBJ1-2; a weak D match, TRBD1 (6 bases). Trimming removed 1 base from V and 8 bases from J, with 17 bases in between. The CDR3 is 15 residues long. Germline CDR1 and CDR2: MDHEN and SYDVKM.

The V call is TRBV19, the J call TRBJ1-1; TRBD1 agrees at 11 bases. CDR3 size: 13 residues. Losses at the gene ends were 8 bases for V and 7 bases for J; bases not matched to a gene: 6. CDR1 and CDR2 from the germline V gene are LNHDA and SQIVND (reference sequence). For the CDR3, the DNA is TGTGCCAGTTCCCGGGACAGGGGGGTTGAAGCTTTCTTT. Amino acid sequence: CASSRDRGVEAFF.

This clone was picked up a small number of times. The rearrangement links TRBV11-3 to TRBJ2-1; 10 nucleotides agree with TRBD2. Germline V gene lookup returns CDR1 SGHNT and CDR2 YENEEA. The CDR3 totals 13 residues. The junction had 2 bases not matched to a gene; V was cut back by 5 bases and J by 7 bases. The CDR3 sequence: CASSGLAENEQFF. Written as DNA, the CDR3 is TGTGCCAGCAGCGGACTAGCGGAGAATGAGCAGTTCTTC.

The rearrangement uses TRBV4-3 and TRBJ2-2; D perhaps matches TRBD2 (6 bases). This CDR3 has 15 amino acids. The V end was cut by 4 bases, the J end by 2 bases, with 11 bases between. Germline CDR1 and CDR2: LGHNA and YSLEER. The DNA for the CDR3 is TGCGCCAGCAGCCGCGGGACGGGTAACACCGGGGAGCTGTTTTTT. Translation: CASSRGTGNTGELFF.

V gene TRBV3-1 (or the pseudogene TRBV3-2) combines with J gene TRBJ1-5; no clear D gene. The V gene's germline CDR1 is LGHDT and CDR2 YNNKEL (reference sequence). The CDR3 extends over 13 amino acids. Trimming took 3 bases from V and 4 from J, leaving 7 bases between them. Here the CDR3 reads CASSHEGNQPQHF. CDR3 in DNA: TGTGCCAGCAGCCACGAGGGAAATCAGCCCCAGCATTTT.

The J gene is TRBJ2-1, the V gene TRBV4-3; weak D call: TRBD2 (5 bases). CDR1 and CDR2 (germline): LGHNA, YSLEER. The V end was cut by 0 bases, the J end by 6 bases, with 12 bases between. The CDR3 has 15 amino acids. DNA for the CDR3: TGCGCCAGCAGCCAAGAACTAGGGTTTGGCAATGAGCAGTTCTTC. Amino acid sequence: CASSQELGFGNEQFF.

This chain joins TRBV28 and TRBJ1-1; no clear D gene. This CDR3 spans 15 amino acids. CDR1 and CDR2 from the germline V gene are MDHEN and SYDVKM. Trimming pared 4 bases from V and 0 bases from J, leaving 12 bases between. The CDR3 DNA reads as TGTGCCAGCAGTTCCACGGGGATCCTGAACACTGAAGCTTTCTTT. This encodes CASSSTGILNTEAFF.

The chain has TRBV5-1 and TRBJ1-1; D is perhaps TRBD1 (6 bases). Germline loops: CDR1 SGHRS, CDR2 YFSETQ. V was cut by 4 bases and J by 9 bases, with 13 bases left in between. The CDR3 has 12 amino acids. This CDR3 reads CASSHEGGKAFF. CDR3 sequence (DNA): TGCGCCAGCAGCCATGAAGGGGGAAAAGCTTTCTTT.

This chain links TRBV6-2 or TRBV6-3 with TRBJ2-1; 10 bases align to TRBD1. Trimming removed 4 bases from V and 13 bases from J; junction bases left unmatched: 7. The CDR3 is made up of 13 amino acids. CDR1 is MNHEY and CDR2 is SVGEGT in the germline V gene. CDR3 protein: CASSLAETGGQFF. DNA for the CDR3: TGTGCCAGCAGTTTGGCGGAGACAGGGGGCCAGTTCTTC.